These T cell receptor beta chains were read from a single sample in a study of T cell repertoires in aging, cancer and after chemotherapy. TCRdb redid the calling of the multiplex PCR reads with MiXCR, one entry per CDR3 protein. The profile shows fewer than 12,000 distinct CDR3 sequences, 30% to 40% of them singletons. The specimen was blood. These receptors originate from a human donor in good health. CDR3s include the opening cysteine and the closing phenylalanine or tryptophan. The D gene is left open where the match is weak. Size tells how often a clone was seen (once, few, many) or the class of an expanded clone, and some rows leave it out.

size	J	D	V	DNA	CDR3
NA	TRBJ2-1	NA	TRBV20-1	TGCAGTGGTTTGGATTTGTACAATGAGCAGTTCTTC	CSGLDLYNEQFF
NA	TRBJ2-3	NA	TRBV6-5	TGTGCCAGCAGTTATCGGGGTTATGCCGGCACAGATACGCAGTATTTT	CASSYRGYAGTDTQYF
NA	TRBJ2-3	NA	TRBV6-1	TGTGCCAGCAGTGAAGCGAGGGGGGGGCCCCCAGATACGCAGTATTTT	CASSEARGGPPDTQYF
few	TRBJ1-2	NA	TRBV11-2	TGTGCCAGCAGCGGGAACTATGGCTACACCTTC	CASSGNYGYTF
few	TRBJ1-5	NA	TRBV12-3/TRBV12-4	TGTGCCAGCAGTTCCGGGGGGCAGCCCCAGCATTTT	CASSSGGQPQHF
NA	TRBJ2-1	TRBD1	TRBV5-1	TGCGCCAGCAGCTTGGGACAGGGGGCGCAAATTAATGAGCAGTTCTTC	CASSLGQGAQINEQFF
medium-sized	TRBJ2-1	NA	TRBV19	TGTGCCAGTGTCGGTTGGGACAATGAGCAGTTCTTC	CASVGWDNEQFF
NA	TRBJ1-5	NA	TRBV12-3/TRBV12-4	TGTGCCAGCGTTGAGGTAGCGGGCAATCAGCCCCAGCATTTT	CASVEVAGNQPQHF
NA	TRBJ1-5	NA	TRBV6-1	TGTGCCAGCAGTTTGGACAGACCTAATCAGCCCCAGCATTTT	CASSLDRPNQPQHF
medium-sized	TRBJ1-1	NA	TRBV19	TGTGCCAGTAGTCCCCACGAGAACACTGAAGCTTTCTTT	CASSPHENTEAFF
few	TRBJ2-1	NA	TRBV6-5	TGTGCCAGCAGTTACTCTAGCGGCCGGCGGAATGAGCAGTTCTTC	CASSYSSGRRNEQFF
NA	TRBJ1-2	NA	TRBV12-3/TRBV12-4	TGTGCCAGCAGTAGATTACTGTCGGGTAACTATGGCTACACCTTC	CASSRLLSGNYGYTF
few	TRBJ1-1	NA	TRBV27	TGTGCCAGCAGCCGCCGGACAGACGCGAACACTGAAGCTTTCTTT	CASSRRTDANTEAFF
few	TRBJ2-7	NA	TRBV6-1	TGTGCCAGCAGTGAAGCGTCGTACGAGCAGTACTTC	CASSEASYEQYF
NA	TRBJ2-7	TRBD1	TRBV7-2	TGTGCCAGCAGCTTAGGGACAGGGACCGGGGAGCAGTACTTC	CASSLGTGTGEQYF
NA	TRBJ2-3	TRBD2	TRBV5-4	TGCGCCAGCAGCCAAGATCTTGGGGGGGCAGATACGCAGTATTTT	CASSQDLGGADTQYF
medium-sized	TRBJ2-1	NA	TRBV6-1	TGTGCCAGCAGTGAAGCGCAGGGGCTGGGGTTGGGTGAGCAGTTCTTC	CASSEAQGLGLGEQFF
once	TRBJ1-1	TRBD1	TRBV18	TGTGCCAGCTCACCGAACAGACAGGGCAAAGCTTTCTTT	CASSPNRQGKAFF
NA	TRBJ1-5	NA	TRBV5-1	TGCGCCAGCAGCTCCACGGGGGGACGGGGGCAGCCCCAGCATTTT	CASSSTGGRGQPQHF
NA	TRBJ1-5	TRBD1	TRBV6-6	TGTGCCAGCAGTTCCGGGACAGGGTCTCAGCCCCAGCATTTT	CASSSGTGSQPQHF
NA	TRBJ2-7	TRBD2	TRBV11-3	TGTGCCAGCAGTGGGGGGGGGTACTACGAGCAGTACTTC	CASSGGGYYEQYF
medium-sized	TRBJ2-5	NA	TRBV29-1	TGCAGCCATGGGGGATATCAAGAGACCCAGTACTTC	CSHGGYQETQYF
NA	TRBJ2-3	NA	TRBV5-6	TGTGCCAGCAGTAGTACACACGGCACAGATACGCAGTATTTT	CASSSTHGTDTQYF
medium-sized	TRBJ2-1	TRBD2	TRBV19	TGTGCCAGTAGTGCACCGGGACTAGCGGTCTCCAATGAGCAGTTCTTC	CASSAPGLAVSNEQFF
NA	TRBJ2-1	TRBD1	TRBV24-1	TGTGCCACCAGTGATTTCGGACAGGGGGCGCGGAATGAGCAGTTCTTC	CATSDFGQGARNEQFF
few	TRBJ2-3	TRBD2	TRBV5-4	TGTGCCAGCAGCTACGCTAGCGGAGACACAGATACGCAGTATTTT	CASSYASGDTDTQYF
NA	TRBJ2-2	TRBD2	TRBV7-4	TGTGCCAGCAGCCCGCAACCCAGACTAGCGGGGGCCGGGGAGCTGTTTTTT	CASSPQPRLAGAGELFF
NA	TRBJ2-1	TRBD2	TRBV29-1	TGCAGTGCCCCGCCGACTAGCGGAGGCTCCTACAATGAGCAGTTCTTC	CSAPPTSGGSYNEQFF
NA	TRBJ2-1	NA	TRBV10-3	TGTGCCATCACAGTCCCCTTGCCTCGCGTTGAGCAGTTCTTC	CAITVPLPRVEQFF
few	TRBJ1-1	TRBD1	TRBV12-3/TRBV12-4	TGTGCCAGCACGGCCAGGGGGCATACTGAAGCTTTCTTT	CASTARGHTEAFF
NA	TRBJ2-1	TRBD2	TRBV6-1	TGTGCCAGCAGACTACTAGCGGGCCTAAATGAGCAGTTCTTC	CASRLLAGLNEQFF
NA	TRBJ2-1	TRBD2	TRBV29-1	TGCAGCGTTGATTACCAAGCGGGGGCTAATGAGCAGTTCTTC	CSVDYQAGANEQFF
NA	TRBJ1-3	NA	TRBV7-6	TGTGCCAGCAGCTTACAACAGAACCCCGACACCATATATTTT	CASSLQQNPDTIYF
NA	TRBJ1-1	NA	TRBV5-6	TGTGCCAGCAGCCGGGACACCGGATTTGAAGCTTTCTTT	CASSRDTGFEAFF
NA	TRBJ2-7	NA	TRBV12-3/TRBV12-4	TGTGCCAGCAGTCGCCCCGAGGCGGGCGAGCAGTACTTC	CASSRPEAGEQYF
NA	TRBJ2-7	TRBD1	TRBV5-1	TGCGCCAGCAGCACGACAGGGGGCAGGTCCTACGAGCAGTACTTC	CASSTTGGRSYEQYF
few	TRBJ1-1	NA	TRBV5-1	TGCGCCAGCAGCTCGGGACAACCGAACACTGAAGCTTTCTTT	CASSSGQPNTEAFF
medium-sized	TRBJ2-3	NA	TRBV27	TGTGCCAGCAGTTTGGACGGCACAGATACGCAGTATTTT	CASSLDGTDTQYF
NA	TRBJ1-1	NA	TRBV5-5	TGTGCCAGCAGCTTGGTGTTTGACACTGAAGCTTTCTTT	CASSLVFDTEAFF